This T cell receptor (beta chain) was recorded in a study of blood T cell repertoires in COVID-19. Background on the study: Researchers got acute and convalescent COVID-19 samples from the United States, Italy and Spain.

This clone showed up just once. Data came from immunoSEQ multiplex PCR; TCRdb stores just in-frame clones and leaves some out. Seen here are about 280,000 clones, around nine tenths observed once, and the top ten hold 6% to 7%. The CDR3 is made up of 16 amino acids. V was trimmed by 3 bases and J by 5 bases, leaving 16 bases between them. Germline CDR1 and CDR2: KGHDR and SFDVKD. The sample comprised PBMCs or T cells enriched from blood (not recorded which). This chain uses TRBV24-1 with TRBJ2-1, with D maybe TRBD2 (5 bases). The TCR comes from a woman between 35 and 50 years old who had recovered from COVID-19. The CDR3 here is CATSDATGESHNEQFF. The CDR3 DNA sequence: TGTGCCACCAGTGATGCCACTGGGGAGTCCCACAATGAGCAGTTCTTC.